Below are 14 T cell receptor beta chains sequenced from a single sample in a study of early T cells in non-severe SARS-CoV-2 infection. TCRdb re-analysed the 5' RACE reads in MiXCR, keeping a single row per CDR3 protein. The table shows roughly 40,000 distinct CDR3 sequences, with roughly 5.7% occurring only once. The sequenced sample consisted of whole blood. All receptors derive from an adult who was a healthcare worker with PCR-confirmed SARS-CoV-2 infection or an uninfected control (not recorded which).

This clonotype was counted at least ten times. The chain uses TRBV5-4 and TRBJ1-1, with 9 bases that match TRBD1. Germline CDR1 is SGHNT and CDR2 is YYREEE (reference sequence). V trimming: 4 bases; J trimming: 7 bases; junction bases outside the gene matches: 5. The CDR3 contains 13 residues. The CDR3 region is CASSRQGEGEAFF. The CDR3 nucleotides read TGTGCCAGCAGCCGACAGGGGGAGGGTGAAGCTTTCTTT.

This clonotype was seen repeatedly, ten times or more. The chain recombines TRBV18 with TRBJ1-1, with D possibly TRBD1 on 6 matching bases. CDR3 length: 14 residues. Trimming took off 3 bases at V and 3 bases at J, with 11 bases between the two ends. The germline gives CDR1 KGHSH, CDR2 LQKENI. CDR3 sequence: CASSPGGRDTEAFF. CDR3 coding DNA: TGTGCCAGCTCACCCGGGGGCAGGGACACTGAAGCTTTCTTT.

This clonotype was seen ten or more times. The chain is built from TRBV20-1 and TRBJ2-1; D is unclear. Per the germline V gene, CDR1 is DFQATT and CDR2 is SNEGSKA (reference sequence). Trimming pared 5 bases from V and 0 bases from J, leaving 14 bases between. CDR3 length equals 15 residues. CDR3 amino acids: CSAPRTSSSYNEQFF. CDR3 sequence (DNA): TGCAGTGCTCCCCGGACGTCCAGCTCCTACAATGAGCAGTTCTTC.

This clonotype came up many times. The chain couples TRBV7-9 to TRBJ2-1; possible D gene TRBD2, 5 bases. Germline CDR1 SEHNR, CDR2 FQNEAQ (reference sequence). This CDR3 contains 12 residues. The ends were cut back, 5 bases at V and 3 bases at J, with 5 bases in the middle. The CDR3 sequence is CASSRDYNEQFF. As DNA, the CDR3 is TGTGCCAGCAGCCGGGACTACAATGAGCAGTTCTTC.

Ten or more counts support this clonotype. V and J are TRBV11-3 and TRBJ2-3; perhaps TRBD2 as D (5 bases). Trimming took 5 bases from V and 6 from J, leaving 18 bases between them. The CDR3 extends over 15 amino acids. Looked up from germline, CDR1 is SGHNT and CDR2 is YENEEA. CDR3 in amino acids: CASSPRSGGLDTQYF. In DNA, the CDR3 is TGTGCCAGCAGCCCCAGGAGCGGAGGACTGGATACGCAGTATTTT.

The chain recombines TRBV5-1 with TRBJ2-3; the D gene is possibly TRBD2 (5 bases). Looked up from germline, CDR1 is SGHRS and CDR2 is YFSETQ. The CDR3 has 15 amino acids. V dropped 0 bases and J dropped 5 bases, with 13 bases sitting between them. DNA of the CDR3: TGCGCCAGCAGCTTGGAGGATCCGGGAATAGATACGCAGTATTTT. It specifies CASSLEDPGIDTQYF. Full variable domain (outside the CDR3, taken from reference TRBV5-1 and TRBJ2-3): KAGVTQTPRYLIKTRGQQVTLSCSPISGHRSVSWYQQTPGQGLQFLFEYFSETQRNKGNFPGRFSGRQFSNSRSEMNVSTLELGDSALYLCASSLEDPGIDTQYFGPGTRLTVL.

The sample holds many counts of this clonotype. The chain joins TRBV18 to TRBJ2-1; D gene unclear. V dropped 6 bases and J dropped 0 bases, with 15 bases sitting between them. CDR1 is KGHSH and CDR2 is LQKENI in the germline V gene. The CDR3 is made up of 16 amino acids. CDR3 residues: CASSYERQTSYNEQFF. Written as DNA, the CDR3 is TGTGCCAGCTCCTATGAACGGCAGACCTCCTACAATGAGCAGTTCTTC.

This clonotype was observed many times. The chain links TRBV18 to TRBJ2-4; D not certain. Trimming took 3 bases from V and 0 from J, leaving 6 bases between them. The CDR3 totals 14 residues. Germline-derived CDR1 and CDR2 are KGHSH and LQKENI. This CDR3 is CASSPALAKNIQYF. CDR3 DNA: TGTGCCAGCTCACCGGCCTTAGCCAAAAACATTCAGTACTTC.

This clonotype was detected many times. The chain uses TRBV11-2 and TRBJ2-1, with D perhaps TRBD1 or TRBD2 (6 bases each). This CDR3 is built from 13 residues. Trimming shortened V by 0 bases and J by 9 bases, and 9 bases separated the two germline ends. Looked up from germline, CDR1 is SGHAT and CDR2 is FQNNGV. CDR3 protein: CASSLEGGIEQFF. DNA for the CDR3: TGTGCCAGCAGCTTAGAAGGGGGGATTGAGCAGTTCTTC.

This clonotype has at least ten counts. V usage is TRBV29-1 and J usage is TRBJ2-1; 8 nucleotides match TRBD2. There are 15 residues in the CDR3. V gave up 6 bases and J gave up 7 bases; unmatched junction bases: 14. Germline CDR1 SQVTM, CDR2 ANQGSEA. The CDR3 region has the DNA TGCAGCGTAACCGACTTGAGCGGGAGTGAGAATGAGCAGTTCTTC. Protein sequence: CSVTDLSGSENEQFF.

This clonotype was found many times. V and J are TRBV7-9 and TRBJ2-3, with 7 bases matching TRBD2. The CDR3 covers 14 residues. Losses at the gene ends were 5 bases for V and 5 bases for J; bases not matched to a gene: 7. The germline V gene encodes CDR1 SEHNR and CDR2 FQNEAQ (reference sequence). The CDR3 coding sequence is TGTGCCAGCAGCCGGCGGGAGTTGGGAGATACGCAGTATTTT. Its protein is CASSRRELGDTQYF.

This clonotype appeared many times. This rearrangement joins TRBV20-1 to TRBJ2-7; either TRBD1 or TRBD2 may fit D (5 bases each). The CDR3 is made up of 12 amino acids. The germline V gene encodes CDR1 DFQATT and CDR2 SNEGSKA (reference sequence). V shed 5 bases and J shed 3 bases, with 11 bases lying between them. CDR3 sequence: CSAPGGYYEQYF. The CDR3 DNA is TGCAGTGCTCCTGGGGGTTACTACGAGCAGTACTTC.

This clonotype was seen many times. The chain employs TRBV10-3 and TRBJ2-7; D call uncertain. Germline-derived CDR1 and CDR2 are ENHRY and SYGVKD. Trimming pared 3 bases from V and 6 bases from J, leaving 18 bases between. The CDR3 has 15 residues. DNA of the CDR3: TGTGCCATCAGTGACCCTAGTTTCAGAAGTCGCGAGCAGTACTTC. It codes for CAISDPSFRSREQYF.

This clonotype was observed many times. The chain recombines TRBV11-2 with TRBJ2-1; D may be TRBD2 (6 bases). V dropped 8 bases and J dropped 12 bases, with 29 bases sitting between them. The germline V gene has CDR1 SGHAT and CDR2 FQNNGV. There are 16 residues in the CDR3. CDR3 amino acids: CASVTSRLGPSSRQFF. DNA for the CDR3: TGTGCCAGCGTCACTTCCCGACTAGGCCCGTCTAGCCGGCAGTTCTTC.